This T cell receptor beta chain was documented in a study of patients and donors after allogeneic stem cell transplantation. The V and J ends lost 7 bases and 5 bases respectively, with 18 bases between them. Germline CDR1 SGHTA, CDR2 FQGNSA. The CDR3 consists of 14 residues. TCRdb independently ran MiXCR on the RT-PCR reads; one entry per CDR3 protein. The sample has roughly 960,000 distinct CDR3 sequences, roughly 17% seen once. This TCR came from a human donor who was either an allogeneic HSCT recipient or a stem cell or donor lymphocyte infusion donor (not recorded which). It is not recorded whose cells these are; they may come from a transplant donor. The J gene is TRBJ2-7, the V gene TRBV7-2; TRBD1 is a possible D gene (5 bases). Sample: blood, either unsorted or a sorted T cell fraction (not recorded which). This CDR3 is CASTKDSSGHEQYF. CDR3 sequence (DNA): TGTGCCAGCACCAAAGACAGTTCCGGTCACGAGCAGTACTTC. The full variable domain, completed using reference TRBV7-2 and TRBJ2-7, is GAGVSQSPSNKVTEKGKDVELRCDPISGHTALYWYRQSLGQGLEFLIYFQGNSAPDKSGLPSDRFSAERTGGSVSTLTIQRTQQEDSAVYLCASTKDSSGHEQYFGPGTRLTVT.